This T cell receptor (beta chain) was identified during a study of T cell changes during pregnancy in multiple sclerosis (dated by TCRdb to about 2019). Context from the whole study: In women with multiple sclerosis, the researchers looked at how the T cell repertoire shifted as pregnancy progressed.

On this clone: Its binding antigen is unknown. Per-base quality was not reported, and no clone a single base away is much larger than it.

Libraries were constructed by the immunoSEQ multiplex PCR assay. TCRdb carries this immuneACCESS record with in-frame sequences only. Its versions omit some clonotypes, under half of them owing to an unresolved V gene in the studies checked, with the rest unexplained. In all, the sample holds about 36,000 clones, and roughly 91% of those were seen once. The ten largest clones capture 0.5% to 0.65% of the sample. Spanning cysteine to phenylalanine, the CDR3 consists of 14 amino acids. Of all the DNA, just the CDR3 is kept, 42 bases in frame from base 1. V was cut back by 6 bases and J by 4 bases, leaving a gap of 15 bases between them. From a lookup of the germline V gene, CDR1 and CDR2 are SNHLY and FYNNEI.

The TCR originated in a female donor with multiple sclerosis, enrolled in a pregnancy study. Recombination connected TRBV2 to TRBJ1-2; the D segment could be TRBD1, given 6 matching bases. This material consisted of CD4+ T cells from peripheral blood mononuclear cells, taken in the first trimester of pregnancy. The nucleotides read TGTGCCAGCAGCCCAGGACAGACCAGCTATGGCTACACCTTC. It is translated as CASSPGQTSYGYTF.